This T cell receptor (beta chain) was captured in a study of neoadjuvant nivolumab and ipilimumab in lung cancer. CDR3 length: 15 amino acids. Germline lookup yields CDR1 MNHNS and CDR2 SASEGT. V lost 4 bases, J lost 6 bases, and 12 bases stayed unmatched. Using immunoSEQ multiplex PCR, the repertoire was profiled, and TCRdb retains in-frame clones only, with some absent. The sample comprises tens of thousands of clones, 75% to 90% of which are singletons, and about 3.5% rests with the top ten. The source of this sequence is an adult with non-small cell lung cancer. Some clones in this sample may be carry-over from other donors' samples. V usage is TRBV6-1 and J usage is TRBJ2-7; TRBD1 agrees at 7 bases. Sequences were derived from blood, sampled before neoadjuvant nivolumab, alone or with ipilimumab. Here the CDR3 reads CASSGHGTALLEQYF. The CDR3 DNA sequence: TGTGCCAGCAGTGGTCACGGGACAGCCTTACTCGAGCAGTACTTC.